This record covers a single TCR beta chain. Assay used: immunoSEQ multiplex PCR; TCRdb lists only in-frame clones, some missing. The sample carries about 2.2 million clones, 85% to 95% recorded once. These data belong to a study of shared clonotypes between healthy human individuals. V lost 5 bases, J lost 4 bases, and 7 bases stayed unmatched. The V gene's germline CDR1 is SEHNR and CDR2 FQNEAQ (reference sequence). The CDR3 is made up of 16 amino acids. Terminally differentiated effector memory CD45RA+ cells were excluded by CCR7 positive selection of CD45RO-negative cells. Healthy adults negative for HIV, lacking recent acute infections or vaccinations, served as donors.

The sequenced sample was naive CD8+ T cells from PBMCs. The chain links TRBV7-9 to TRBJ2-1, with 11 nucleotides matching TRBD2. The receptor was derived from a man aged 18 to 30 in good health. Some clones in this sample may be carry-over from other donors' samples. CDR3 region: CASSPPGLAAYNEQFF. For the CDR3, the DNA is TGTGCCAGCAGCCCCCCGGGACTAGCGGCATACAATGAGCAGTTCTTC. The full variable domain, completed using reference TRBV7-9 and TRBJ2-1, is DTGVSQNPRHKITKRGQNVTFRCDPISEHNRLYWYRQTLGQGPEFLTYFQNEAQLEKSRLLSDRFSAERPKGSFSTLEIQRTEQGDSAMYLCASSPPGLAAYNEQFFGPGTRLTVL.